This TCR beta chain was captured by sequencing in a study of cytomegalovirus exposure and HLA in healthy donors. Study-wide results and caveats: Highly shared sequence variants in one cluster were likely a sequencing artifact. The authors later found HLA-associated TCR beta chains more clonally expanded than equally common others.

A word on this clone: Its target is unknown.

PCR used 60 Vbeta primers and 13 Jbeta primers. TCRdb's table, derived via immunoSEQ multiplex PCR, lists solely in-frame clones and lacks some. The data hold about 130,000 clones, with less than 85% observed a single time. V lost 2 bases and J lost 4; bases outside the gene matches: 10. This CDR3 comprises 15 residues. Germline CDR1 and CDR2: GTSNPN and SVGIG (reference sequence). The material sequenced was PBMCs. This sequence joins TRBV30 and TRBJ1-1, with 7 bases fitting TRBD1. The sequence derives from a woman between 40 and 50 years old in good health and CMV-seropositive. CDR3 protein: CAWSTRTGRGTEAFF. CDR3 in DNA: TGTGCCTGGAGTACCCGGACAGGCCGGGGCACTGAAGCTTTCTTT.